The 16 T cell receptor beta chains presented below share a single source sample, sequenced in a study of blood T cells in healthy people across ages. The use of a sample-barcoded 5' primer and a J-beta primer mix characterized a second PCR of about 6 to 12 cycles. TCRdb reprocessed the 5' RACE reads via MiXCR and lists one record per CDR3 protein. The repertoire consists of some 1,500,000 distinct CDR3 sequences, with around 40% occurring once and the leading ten covering more than 4%. The sequencing input was blood. These receptors came from a woman aged 18-30 years in good health.

The chain joins TRBV4-3 to TRBJ2-1; 10 bases align to TRBD1. The ends lost 3 bases at V and 9 bases at J; junction bases unmatched: 11. The CDR3 is made up of 16 amino acids. Per germline, CDR1 LGHNA and CDR2 YSLEER. The CDR3 DNA follows: TGCGCCAGCAGCCACCTTCCGGACAGGGGGGCATCTGAGCAGTTCTTC. This translates into CASSHLPDRGASEQFF.

This clonotype has a count of ten or more. V usage is TRBV6-4 and J usage is TRBJ2-1, with a possible D match to TRBD2 (5 bases). Trimming shortened V by 3 bases and J by 0 bases, and 9 bases separated the two germline ends. Germline loops: CDR1 MRHNA, CDR2 SNTAGT. There are 15 residues in the CDR3. Here the CDR3 reads CASSDSGSSYNEQFF. The CDR3 DNA reads TGTGCCAGCAGTGATTCGGGGAGCTCCTACAATGAGCAGTTCTTC.

This clonotype has a handful of counts. The chain combines TRBV6-6 with TRBJ1-2; D is uncertain. The CDR3 covers 13 residues. The germline gives CDR1 MNHNY, CDR2 SVGAGI (reference sequence). Deletions cut 9 bases from V and 3 bases from J, with 14 bases between. The CDR3 is CARSATKDYGYTF. The DNA for the CDR3 is TGTGCCAGAAGCGCGACCAAGGACTATGGCTACACCTTC.

The chain is built from TRBV6-6 and TRBJ1-2; possibly TRBD1 for D (5 bases). Germline V lookup: CDR1 MNHNY, CDR2 SVGAGI (reference sequence). The V gene lost 0 bases and the J gene lost 4 bases, with 12 bases spanning the gap. The CDR3 consists of 15 residues. The CDR3 region has the DNA TGTGCCAGCAGTTACTCGGGTGAGGGGTTCTATGGCTACACCTTC. This codes for CASSYSGEGFYGYTF.

A few counts support this clonotype. V gene TRBV4-3 combines with J gene TRBJ2-1; 8 nucleotides line up with TRBD2. The CDR3 is 17 amino acids. Trimming cost V 1 base and J 2 bases; bases outside gene matches: 7. The germline V gene encodes CDR1 LGHNA and CDR2 YSLEER. CDR3 amino acids: CASSQGFAGGTYNEQFF. In DNA form, the CDR3 reads TGCGCCAGCAGCCAAGGCTTTGCGGGAGGAACCTACAATGAGCAGTTCTTC.

The count of this clonotype is one. An end of the junction does not agree with germline; a read error may underlie this. The CDR3 spells CANSGGLAGDLDNEQFF. The CDR3, as DNA: TGTGCCAACAGCGGGGGACTAGCGGGAGATCTCGACAATGAGCAGTTCTTC. The chain has TRBV9 and TRBJ2-1; 14 bases are a match to TRBD2. Germline lookup yields CDR1 SGDLS and CDR2 YYNGEE. The CDR3 totals 17 residues.

This clonotype was counted once. The chain links TRBV27 to TRBJ2-4; D remains ambiguous. There are 14 residues in the CDR3. From germline, CDR1 is MNHEY and CDR2 SMNVEV (reference sequence). V lost 5 bases, J lost 4 bases, and 12 bases lay in between. In nucleotides, the CDR3 is TGTGCCAGCAGTCCTACGGAATATAAAAACATTCAGTACTTC. Translation gives CASSPTEYKNIQYF.

The J gene is TRBJ2-7, the V gene TRBV28; D ambiguous. The germline V gene has CDR1 MDHEN and CDR2 SYDVKM. Trimming left V 4 bases short and J 7 bases short, with 14 bases between. CDR3 length equals 13 residues. The CDR3 DNA reads as TGTGCCAGCAGTTCGGAGCGCGACAATGAGCAGTACTTC. Translating gives CASSSERDNEQYF.

In this sample, this clonotype turned up a few times. The chain has TRBV10-3 and TRBJ2-7, with TRBD2 matching 8 bases. CDR1 ENHRY and CDR2 SYGVKD come from the germline V gene. This CDR3 has 16 residues. The V and J ends lost 0 bases and 3 bases, in that order; junction bases with no gene match: 7. This chain's CDR3 is CAISESVGLANYEQYF. The CDR3 DNA reads as TGTGCCATCAGTGAGTCGGTCGGACTAGCTAACTACGAGCAGTACTTC.

This rearrangement joins TRBV12-3 or TRBV12-4 to TRBJ2-2; possibly TRBD2 for D (5 bases). V was shortened by 3 bases and J by 2 bases, with 10 bases between the two germline ends. CDR3 length: 15 amino acids. The CDR3 DNA reads as TGTGCCAGCAGTTTCCGGGAACGAAACACCGGGGAGCTGTTTTTT. This encodes CASSFRERNTGELFF.

The chain links TRBV20-1 to TRBJ1-1; 8 bases agree with TRBD1. The CDR3 spans 12 residues. The germline CDR1 and CDR2 sequences are DFQATT and SNEGSKA (reference sequence). V lost 3 bases to trimming and J lost 8 bases; unmatched junction nucleotides: 5. CDR3 bases: TGCAGTGCTAGTGTTTGGACAGGGGAAGCTTTCTTT. Its translation: CSASVWTGEAFF.

Of note for this clonotype: Since a much larger clone is just one base distant, this may be a read error. V usage is TRBV4-3 and J usage is TRBJ2-5; D is ambiguous. The CDR3 has 12 amino acids. V lost 3 bases and J 11 bases, leaving 13 bases between the germline ends. CDR1 is LGHNA and CDR2 is YSLEER in the germline V gene. The CDR3 sequence: CASSHRKSEQYF. The CDR3 nucleotides read TGCGCCAGCAGCCACCGTAAAAGTGAGCAGTACTTC.

The CDR3 nucleotides read TGTGCCAGCAGCGTAGCGGGGGGTGCCAATGAGCAGTACTTC. As protein: CASSVAGGANEQYF. The J gene is TRBJ2-1, the V gene TRBV9; TRBD2 matches at 7 bases. With the DNA end fitting TRBJ2-7 better, the J assignment may be wrong. This CDR3 contains 14 residues. From germline, CDR1 is SGDLS and CDR2 YYNGEE.

This clonotype was seen a few times. The chain recombines TRBV7-2 with TRBJ2-5, with no clear D. CDR1 is SGHTA and CDR2 is FQGNSA in the germline V gene. The CDR3 is made up of 13 amino acids. The germline V and J ends were trimmed by 2 bases and 1 base, with 5 bases remaining between them. The CDR3 loop is CASSLFLQETQYF. The CDR3 region has the DNA TGTGCCAGCAGCTTATTCCTCCAAGAGACCCAGTACTTC.

The chain has TRBV6-2 or TRBV6-3 and TRBJ2-1; D is uncertain. V was cut by 8 bases and J by 6 bases, with 14 bases left in between. The CDR3 extends over 13 amino acids. Germline loops: CDR1 MNHEY, CDR2 SVGEGT. CDR3 residues: CASFGPRGNEQFF. As DNA, the CDR3 is TGTGCCAGCTTTGGCCCGAGAGGCAATGAGCAGTTCTTC.

The V gene is TRBV6-4, the J gene TRBJ1-6; 9 bases fit TRBD1. CDR1 and CDR2 from the germline V gene are MRHNA and SNTAGT. The CDR3 is 16 residues long. V dropped 5 bases and J dropped 5; count of bases not matched to a gene: 7. CDR3 loop: CASSYRGLPDNSPLHF. The CDR3 region has the DNA TGTGCCAGCAGTTACAGGGGGCTACCCGATAATTCACCCCTCCACTTT.